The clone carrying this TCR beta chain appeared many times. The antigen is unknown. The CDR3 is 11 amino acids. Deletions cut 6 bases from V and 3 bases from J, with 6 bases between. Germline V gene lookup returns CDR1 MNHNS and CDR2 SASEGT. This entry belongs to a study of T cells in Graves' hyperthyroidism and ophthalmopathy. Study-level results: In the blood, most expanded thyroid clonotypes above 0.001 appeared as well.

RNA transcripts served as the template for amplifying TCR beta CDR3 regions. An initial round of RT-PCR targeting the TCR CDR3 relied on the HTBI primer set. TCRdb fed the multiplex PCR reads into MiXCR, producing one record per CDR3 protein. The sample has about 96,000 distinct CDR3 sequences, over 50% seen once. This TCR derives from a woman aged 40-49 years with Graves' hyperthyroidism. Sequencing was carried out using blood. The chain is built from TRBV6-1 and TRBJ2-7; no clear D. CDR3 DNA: TGTGCCAGCAGGAGGTTCTACGAGCAGTACTTC. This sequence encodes CASRRFYEQYF.